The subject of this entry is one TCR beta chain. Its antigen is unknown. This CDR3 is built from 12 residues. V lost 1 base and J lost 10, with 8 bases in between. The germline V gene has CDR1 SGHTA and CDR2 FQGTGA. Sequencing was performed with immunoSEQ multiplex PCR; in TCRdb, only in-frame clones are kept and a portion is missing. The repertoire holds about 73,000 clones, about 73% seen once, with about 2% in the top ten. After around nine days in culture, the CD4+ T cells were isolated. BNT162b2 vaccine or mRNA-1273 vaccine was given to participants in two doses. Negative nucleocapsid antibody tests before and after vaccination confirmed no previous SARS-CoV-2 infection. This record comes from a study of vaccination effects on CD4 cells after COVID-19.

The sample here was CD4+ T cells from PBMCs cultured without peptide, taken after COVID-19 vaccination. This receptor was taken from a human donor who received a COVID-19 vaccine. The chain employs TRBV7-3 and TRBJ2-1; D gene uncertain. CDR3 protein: CASSLMGNEQFF. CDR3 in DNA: TGTGCCAGCAGCTTAATGGGAAACGAGCAGTTCTTC.